This T cell receptor beta chain was found in a study of STAT3 mutations in large granular lymphocyte leukemia. General study results and limits: Every T-LGLL patient had at least one immunodominant TCRbeta clonotype.

Assay: immunoSEQ multiplex PCR; the TCRdb copy retains only in-frame clones and omits some. The sample holds fewer than 7,500 clones; roughly 87% are singletons and the top ten take around a sixth. A note on this clone: Its antigen is not known.

Sequencing was performed on PBMCs. The sequence came from a human donor with T large granular lymphocyte leukemia. Some clones in this sample may be carry-over from other donors' samples.

The CDR3 nucleotides are TGTGCCAGCAGTTTCAGCCCAAGAAAAATGAACACTGAAGCTTTCTTT. The encoded protein is CASSFSPRKMNTEAFF. This sequence joins TRBV28 and TRBJ1-1; D uncertain. The germline V and J ends were trimmed by 3 bases and 0 bases, with 14 bases remaining between them. The CDR3 is 16 residues long. CDR1 and CDR2 from the germline V gene are MDHEN and SYDVKM.